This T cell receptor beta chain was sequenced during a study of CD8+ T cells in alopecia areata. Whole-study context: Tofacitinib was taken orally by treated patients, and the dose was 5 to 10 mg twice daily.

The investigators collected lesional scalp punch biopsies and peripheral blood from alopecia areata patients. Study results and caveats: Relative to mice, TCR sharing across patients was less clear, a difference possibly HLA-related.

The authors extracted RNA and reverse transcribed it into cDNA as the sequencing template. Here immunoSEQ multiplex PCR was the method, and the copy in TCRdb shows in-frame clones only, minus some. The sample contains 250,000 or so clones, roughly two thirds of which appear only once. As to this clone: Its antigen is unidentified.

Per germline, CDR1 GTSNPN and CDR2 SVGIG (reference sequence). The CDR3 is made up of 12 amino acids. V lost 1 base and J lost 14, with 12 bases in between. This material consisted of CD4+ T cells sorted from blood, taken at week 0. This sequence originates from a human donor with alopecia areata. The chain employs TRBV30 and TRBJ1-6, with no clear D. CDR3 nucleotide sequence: TGTGCCTGGAGTGGCGGGCCCCCGGCCCTCCACTTT. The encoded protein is CAWSGGPPALHF. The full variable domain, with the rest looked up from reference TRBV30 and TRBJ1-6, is SQTIHQWPATLVQPVGSPLSLECTVEGTSNPNLYWYRQAAGRGLQLLFYSVGIGQISSEVPQNLSASRPQDRQFILSSKKLLLSDSGFYLCAWSGGPPALHFGNGTRLTVT.